This TCR beta chain appears in the sequencing data of a study of cytomegalovirus exposure and HLA in healthy donors. This clone was detected once. PCR was performed using 60 Vbeta and 13 Jbeta primers. The method was immunoSEQ multiplex PCR; TCRdb's version includes in-frame clones alone and lacks a portion of them. The sample consists of approximately 100,000 clones, more than 65% of them appearing once. CDR3 length: 13 residues. V gave up 5 bases and J gave up 3 bases; unmatched junction bases: 4. Germline V lookup: CDR1 SQVTM, CDR2 ANQGSEA. The chain links TRBV29-1 to TRBJ2-7; 10 bases are shared with TRBD2. This TCR was sampled from a woman aged 45-65 years in good health and CMV-seropositive. The source material was PBMCs. CDR3 sequence (DNA): TGCAGCGTTTCTAGCGGGGGTAACTACGAGCAGTACTTC. Amino acid sequence: CSVSSGGNYEQYF.